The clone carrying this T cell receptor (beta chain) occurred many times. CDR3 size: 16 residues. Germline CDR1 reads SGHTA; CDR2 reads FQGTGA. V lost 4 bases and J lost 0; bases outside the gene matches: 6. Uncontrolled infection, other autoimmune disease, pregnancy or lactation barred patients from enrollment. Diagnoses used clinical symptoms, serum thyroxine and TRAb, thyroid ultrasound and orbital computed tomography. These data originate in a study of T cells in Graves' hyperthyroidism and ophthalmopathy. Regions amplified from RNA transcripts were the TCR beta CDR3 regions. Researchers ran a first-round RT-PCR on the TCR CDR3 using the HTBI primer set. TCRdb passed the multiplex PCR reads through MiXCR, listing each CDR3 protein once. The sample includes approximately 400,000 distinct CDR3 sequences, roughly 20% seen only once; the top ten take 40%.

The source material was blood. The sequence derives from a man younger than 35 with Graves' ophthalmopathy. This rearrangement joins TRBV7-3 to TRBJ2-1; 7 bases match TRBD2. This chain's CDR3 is CASSSHGGSSYNEQFF. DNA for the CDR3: TGTGCCAGCAGCTCCCACGGGGGGAGCTCCTACAATGAGCAGTTCTTC.